These T cell receptor beta chains were read from a single sample in a study of T-cell reconstitution after alpha-beta-depleted transplantation in children. Via MiXCR, TCRdb re-called the PCR reads, giving one row per CDR3 protein. There are 350,000 to 400,000 distinct CDR3 sequences in the sample; about 14% occur only once, and roughly 4.3% lies in the top ten. The material sequenced was PBMCs, taken from the stem cell graft. All receptors come from a human donor who donated a stem cell graft to a child with Fanconi anemia. Each CDR3 is given with its conserved first and last residue. Fields, in order: J gene, V gene, D gene, clone size, CDR3 DNA, CDR3 protein. A D gene is named only where the DNA matches it firmly. Size is stated for part of the rows, as once, few or many counts, or as a class when the clone is expanded.

>TRBJ2-1|TRBV6-5|NA|many
TGTGCCAGCAGTTTAAGACAGACCTACAATGAGCAGTTCTTC
CASSLRQTYNEQFF
>TRBJ2-4|TRBV4-2|NA|NA
TGTGCCAGCGGCCCCGGGCAGGACAAAAACATTCAGTACTTC
CASGPGQDKNIQYF
>TRBJ2-1|TRBV12-3/TRBV12-4|TRBD1|NA
TGTGCCATAACAGGGGATACCTACAATGAGCAGTTCTTC
CAITGDTYNEQFF
>TRBJ2-2|TRBV5-1|TRBD1|many
TGCGCCAGCAGCCCGGGACAGGGGGCGACCGGGGAGCTGTTTTTT
CASSPGQGATGELFF
>TRBJ1-2|TRBV5-1|TRBD1|few
TGCGCCAGCAGTCGAGACAGGGGTGAAGTTGGCTACACCTTC
CASSRDRGEVGYTF
>TRBJ2-1|TRBV5-1|TRBD1|few
TGCGCCAGCAGCCTCTCGGGACAGGGACTCCATGAGCAGTTCTTC
CASSLSGQGLHEQFF
>TRBJ1-2|TRBV6-2/TRBV6-3|NA|NA
TGTGCCAGCAGTTACAGCCAGGGGACTGGCTACACCTTC
CASSYSQGTGYTF
>TRBJ1-2|TRBV6-5|TRBD1|many
TGTGCCAGCAGTTACCAAACAGGGGCTAGCTACACCTTC
CASSYQTGASYTF
>TRBJ1-6|TRBV3-1|TRBD1|NA
TGTGCCAGCACCCCTAACAGGGGGCATTCACCCCTCCACTTT
CASTPNRGHSPLHF
>TRBJ2-2|TRBV12-3/TRBV12-4|TRBD2|few
TGTGCCAGCAGGGAGCGGGGGAGCACCGGGGAGCTGTTTTTT
CASRERGSTGELFF
>TRBJ2-1|TRBV29-1|NA|NA
TGCAGCGTTGAGGGTGGGCAAGATGAGCAGTTCTTC
CSVEGGQDEQFF
>TRBJ2-1|TRBV29-1|TRBD2|NA
TGCAGCGTTGAAGGGAAGCGGGAGGGGAGCGCTGAGCAGTTCTTC
CSVEGKREGSAEQFF
>TRBJ2-7|TRBV5-6|NA|few
TGTGCCAGCAGCCCAGGACAAACCTTCTACGAGCAGTACTTC
CASSPGQTFYEQYF
>TRBJ1-1|TRBV2|NA|many
TGTGCCAGCAGTGCTCAACAGGTCACGAACACTGAAGCTTTCTTT
CASSAQQVTNTEAFF
>TRBJ1-2|TRBV9|NA|few
TGTGCCAGCAGCATTGATCCGGGACCCAAGGCCGGCTACACCTTC
CASSIDPGPKAGYTF
>TRBJ2-7|TRBV12-3/TRBV12-4|NA|few
TGTGCCAGCAGTTTTTCAGCGGGCTCCTACGAGCAGTACTTC
CASSFSAGSYEQYF
>TRBJ1-1|TRBV12-5|NA|NA
TGTGCTAGTGGCCGCCCCAAGCCTGAAGCTTTCTTT
CASGRPKPEAFF
>TRBJ2-3|TRBV5-1|NA|NA
TGCGCCAGCAGCTTGAAGGACGGCTCCCCACCCACAGATACGCAGTATTTT
CASSLKDGSPPTDTQYF
>TRBJ2-1|TRBV7-6|NA|NA
TGTGCCAGCAGCCCCCGCCAATTAACATACCCTTACAATGAGCAGTTCTTC
CASSPRQLTYPYNEQFF
>TRBJ2-1|TRBV25-1|NA|few
TGTGCCAGCAGTTCGACTGCGGAACGGGACAATGAGCAGTTCTTC
CASSSTAERDNEQFF
>TRBJ2-7|TRBV3-1|TRBD1|NA
TGTGCCAGCCGGGGACAGCATGGCAAGCAGTACTTC
CASRGQHGKQYF
>TRBJ1-5|TRBV6-5|NA|few
TGTGCCAGCAGTTACCGGCCAGAGGTGAGCGATCAGCCCCAGCATTTT
CASSYRPEVSDQPQHF
>TRBJ1-6|TRBV5-1|TRBD1|few
TGCGCCAGCAGATTTAACGCCGGGACAGGGGAATCACCCCTCCACTTT
CASRFNAGTGESPLHF
>TRBJ2-6|TRBV11-2|NA|NA
TGTGCCAGCAGCGTCACGGACAGATCCGTCCCATACTCTGGGGCCAACGTCCTGACTTTC
CASSVTDRSVPYSGANVLTF
>TRBJ1-5|TRBV7-2|NA|few
TGTGCCAGCAGCGCCTGGACAGCAGATCAGCCCCAGCATTTT
CASSAWTADQPQHF
>TRBJ1-1|TRBV7-9|NA|many
TGTGCCAGCAGCTCGGTCGGGGACAACACTGAAGCTTTCTTT
CASSSVGDNTEAFF
>TRBJ1-1|TRBV2|NA|few
TGTGCCAGCGGGGGAAAGGGGTTGAGCACTGAAGCTTTCTTT
CASGGKGLSTEAFF
>TRBJ2-2|TRBV12-3/TRBV12-4|NA|many
TGTGCCAGCAGTATCAGGAATAGGGCCACCGGGGAGCTGTTTTTT
CASSIRNRATGELFF
>TRBJ2-5|TRBV20-1|TRBD1|NA
TGCAGTGCTAGAAGTCGACCGGGACAGGGGGAGACCCAGTACTTC
CSARSRPGQGETQYF
>TRBJ1-1|TRBV15|TRBD1|few
TGTGCCACCAGCAGAGGGGGACAGGGAAGGACTGAAGCTTTCTTT
CATSRGGQGRTEAFF
>TRBJ2-1|TRBV30|NA|few
TGTGCCTGGACCAACTTCGTGCAGGGGAGGTCCTACAATGAGCAGTTCTTC
CAWTNFVQGRSYNEQFF
>TRBJ1-6|TRBV6-5|NA|many
TGTGCCAGCAGTTACTCGAGGAGGGGAGGTTCACCCCTCCACTTT
CASSYSRRGGSPLHF
>TRBJ2-3|TRBV18|NA|NA
TGTGCCAGCTCACCGTCCCCTTCAGCGGCAGATACGCAGTATTTT
CASSPSPSAADTQYF
>TRBJ1-5|TRBV25-1|NA|few
TGTGCCAGCAGCGTCACAGGCGATCAGCCCCAGCATTTT
CASSVTGDQPQHF
>TRBJ2-1|TRBV7-9|TRBD2|NA
TGTGCCAGCAGCATCAATAGCGGGAGCTCCTACAATGAGCAGTTCTTC
CASSINSGSSYNEQFF
>TRBJ2-7|TRBV20-1|NA|NA
TGCAGTGCTAGAGATGTCCCCTCGGGGTCCTACGAGCAGTACTTC
CSARDVPSGSYEQYF
>TRBJ2-1|TRBV2|TRBD2|NA
TGTGCCAGCAGTCCCGGGACTATGCAGTTCTTC
CASSPGTMQFF
>TRBJ2-1|TRBV12-3/TRBV12-4|NA|NA
TGTGCCAGCAGTTTTTTTCTTTACAATGAGCAGTTCTTC
CASSFFLYNEQFF
>TRBJ1-1|TRBV7-8|NA|few
TGTGCCAGCAGCTTGGACATACAGGGCGAAGCTTTCTTT
CASSLDIQGEAFF
>TRBJ2-5|TRBV4-2|NA|few
TGTGCCAGCAGCCAGGTGGCAGGGCGGATCGAGACCCAGTACTTC
CASSQVAGRIETQYF
>TRBJ2-2|TRBV7-2|NA|NA
TGTGCCAGCAGCTTCTCCGGGGGCTCCGGGGAGCTGTTTTTT
CASSFSGGSGELFF
>TRBJ1-2|TRBV7-9|NA|few
TGTGCTGGGGCAGGCTACACCTTC
CAGAGYTF
>TRBJ2-1|TRBV2|NA|few
TGTGCCAGCAGTGAAGTTCTAGGATTCTACAATGAGCAGTTCTTC
CASSEVLGFYNEQFF
>TRBJ1-5|TRBV28|NA|NA
TGTGCCAGCAGTTATGCGTCCAGCGAGAATCAGCCCCAGCATTTT
CASSYASSENQPQHF
>TRBJ2-5|TRBV29-1|NA|NA
TGCAGCGTTGCGGCAAGAGGAGAGACCCAGTACTTC
CSVAARGETQYF
>TRBJ1-1|TRBV7-9|TRBD1|NA
TGTGCCAGCAGCCCTTGGACAGGGAGGGACACTGAAGCTTTCTTT
CASSPWTGRDTEAFF
>TRBJ2-3|TRBV5-1|NA|many
TGCGCCAGCAGCTTGAACTCCCGCACAGATACGCAGTATTTT
CASSLNSRTDTQYF
>TRBJ1-2|TRBV7-9|NA|many
TGTGCCAGCAGCCCTACCTCTCCGGGCTACACCTTC
CASSPTSPGYTF
>TRBJ1-6|TRBV2|NA|NA
TGTGCCAGCAAGCAGACAGCCGCCTATAATTCACCCCTCCACTTT
CASKQTAAYNSPLHF
>TRBJ2-1|TRBV20-1|NA|many
TGCAGTGCTAGAGCCCTCCGGGACGGTGACAATGAGCAGTTCTTC
CSARALRDGDNEQFF
>TRBJ2-1|TRBV5-1|NA|many
TGCGCCAGCAGCTTGGTGGCAGGCTCCTACAATGAGCAGTTCTTC
CASSLVAGSYNEQFF
>TRBJ1-2|TRBV24-1|NA|many
TGTGCCACCAGTGATTTGGGTAACGACTACACCTTC
CATSDLGNDYTF
>TRBJ1-5|TRBV6-5|NA|many
TGTGCCAGCAGTTACATCAGGGCAGGGCAGCCCCAGCATTTT
CASSYIRAGQPQHF